Listed below are T cell receptor beta chains from one sample, sequenced in a study of shared clonotypes between healthy human individuals. The assay was immunoSEQ multiplex PCR, and TCRdb's table has in-frame clones only and misses some. This table holds 2 million to 3 million clones, approximately 93% found once. The sequenced sample was naive CD4+ T cells from PBMCs. These receptors all come from a man younger than 35 in good health. Some clones in this sample may be carry-over from other donors' samples. The CDR3 runs from the conserved cysteine through the conserved F or W. A D gene is named only where the DNA matches it firmly. A row's size may be missing; if present it is once, few, many or a size class.

.,TRBV25-1,TRBJ1-1,few,TGTGCCAGCAGTGAACATACCAACACTGAAGCTTTCTTT,CASSEHTNTEAFF
TRBD2,TRBV6-6,TRBJ2-1,.,TGTGCCAGCAGAGTACTAGCGGCCCCGTACAATGAGCAGTTCTTC,CASRVLAAPYNEQFF
.,TRBV19,TRBJ2-6,.,TGTGCCAGTAGTATCAGCTTTATCTCTGGGGCCAACGTCCTGACTTTC,CASSISFISGANVLTF
.,TRBV7-3,TRBJ2-1,once,TGTGCCAGCCAGGCTAGCAGCAGCTCCTACAATGAGCAGTTCTTC,CASQASSSSYNEQFF
.,TRBV7-8,TRBJ1-6,.,TGTGCCAGCAGCGCGGACGGGGCCTATAATTCACCCCTCCACTTT,CASSADGAYNSPLHF
.,TRBV19,TRBJ2-2,.,TGTGCCAGTAGTGGCCGGGACAAAGGGACCGGGGAGCTGTTTTTT,CASSGRDKGTGELFF
.,TRBV28,TRBJ2-5,.,TGTGCCAGCAGTTTAGGACACCAAGAGACCCAGTACTTC,CASSLGHQETQYF
TRBD1,TRBV5-1,TRBJ1-5,once,TGCGCCAGCAGCTTGGAGACAGGGTACAATCAGCCCCAGCATTTT,CASSLETGYNQPQHF
.,TRBV7-2,TRBJ1-5,once,TGTGCCAGCAGCTTAGAACAGGGAAGCAATCAGCCCCAGCATTTT,CASSLEQGSNQPQHF
.,TRBV7-8,TRBJ1-1,few,TGTGCCAGCAGCTTACTTCCGATACAAAGTGAAGCTTTCTTT,CASSLLPIQSEAFF
TRBD1,TRBV7-2,TRBJ2-7,.,TGTGCCAGCAGCACGACAGGGTTCAACGAGCAGTACTTC,CASSTTGFNEQYF
TRBD2,TRBV12-5,TRBJ2-2,.,TGTGCTAGTGGTTTGCGGGAGCGGGGCACCGGGGAGCTGTTTTTT,CASGLRERGTGELFF
TRBD1,TRBV27,TRBJ1-5,.,TGTGCCAGCAGTATCCTTAAGGACAGGGGGCGTCAGCCCCAGCATTTT,CASSILKDRGRQPQHF
.,TRBV7-3,TRBJ2-2,.,TGTGCCAGCAGCTTAATGGCCGAACCGGGCCTCAAGAACACCGGGGAGCTGTTTTTT,CASSLMAEPGLKNTGELFF
.,TRBV5-1,TRBJ2-7,.,TGCGCCAGCTTCGGGGACACCAACTCCTACGAGCAGTACTTC,CASFGDTNSYEQYF
.,TRBV10-2,TRBJ2-5,.,TGCGCCAGCAGTGAGTGGGGGATTTGGGAGACCCAGTACTTC,CASSEWGIWETQYF